These 17 T cell receptor beta chains originate from one sample sequenced in a study of Ad26.COV2.S vaccination and SARS-CoV-2 variants. The treatment is: 15 to 20 received Ad26.COV2.S at low or high dose, single or two shots; 5 received placebo; per-sample allocation not given. Day 63 following the first vaccine or placebo injection was when the samples were taken. Generated by immunoSEQ multiplex PCR, the TCRdb table keeps only in-frame clones and is missing some. The data show approximately 280,000 clones, approximately 87% seen once. The specimen comprised peripheral blood, sampled in a trial of Ad26.COV2.S vaccine versus placebo. These TCRs come from a person aged 18-60 years who received the Ad26.COV2.S COVID-19 vaccine or a placebo.

The genes are TRBV4-2 and TRBJ2-4, with 7 bases identical to TRBD2. Germline-derived CDR1 and CDR2 are LGHNA and YNFKEQ. The CDR3 extends over 13 amino acids. The V segment lost 0 bases and the J segment 12 bases; nucleotides outside the gene matches: 5. The CDR3: CASSQDQGTTQYF. The CDR3 coding sequence is TGTGCCAGCAGCCAAGATCAAGGGACTACTCAGTACTTC.

This chain uses TRBV4-2 with TRBJ2-3; D gene unclear. Germline lookup yields CDR1 LGHNA and CDR2 YNFKEQ. Deletions cut 3 bases from V and 2 bases from J, with 6 bases between. This CDR3 region has 13 residues. The CDR3 bases are TGTGCCAGCAGCCAGTCAATCACAGATACGCAGTATTTT. The encoded protein is CASSQSITDTQYF.

V and J are TRBV7-9 and TRBJ1-1; 10 bases are a match to TRBD1. The V segment lost 5 bases and the J segment 4 bases; nucleotides outside the gene matches: 4. Germline V CDR1 and CDR2: SEHNR, FQNEAQ (reference sequence). The CDR3 is 14 amino acids. As DNA, the CDR3 is TGTGCCAGCAGCGGACGGACAGGGGGCACTGAAGCTTTCTTT. It codes for CASSGRTGGTEAFF.

This chain links TRBV3-1 (or the pseudogene TRBV3-2) with TRBJ1-5; 8 bases line up with TRBD1. The trim removed 4 bases at V and 7 bases at J, leaving 15 bases unmatched. The CDR3 is 17 amino acids. Germline V CDR1 and CDR2: LGHDT, YNNKEL (reference sequence). The CDR3 is CASSRTYVDRGQQPQHF. DNA for the CDR3: TGTGCCAGCAGCCGAACCTATGTTGACAGGGGCCAACAGCCCCAGCATTTT.

CDR3 nucleotide sequence: TGTGCCAGCTCACCAACCACGCAGGGGGGTGAAGCTTTCTTT. It specifies CASSPTTQGGEAFF. This chain connects TRBV18 to TRBJ1-1; TRBD1 matches 7 bases. V was pared by 2 bases and J by 7 bases, with 7 bases of the junction left unmatched. Germline CDR1 reads KGHSH; CDR2 reads LQKENI. The length of the CDR3 is 14 residues.

This clone was detected only a few times. V is TRBV7-6 and J is TRBJ1-5; 7 nucleotides align to TRBD1. This CDR3 comprises 15 residues. The junction had 6 bases not matched to a gene; V was cut back by 3 bases and J by 4 bases. CDR1 is SGHVS, CDR2 FNYEAQ, per germline. The CDR3 loop reads CASSLQTGLNQPQHF. The CDR3 bases are TGTGCCAGCAGCTTGCAGACAGGGTTAAATCAGCCCCAGCATTTT.

Written as DNA, the CDR3 is TGTGCCAGCAGCGTCGGGACAGCCGACTACGAGCAGTACTTC. Translated: CASSVGTADYEQYF. The chain recombines TRBV9 with TRBJ2-7, with 7 bases lining up with TRBD1. The V and J ends lost 2 bases and 3 bases, in that order; junction bases with no gene match: 5. CDR3 length: 14 residues. Per germline, CDR1 SGDLS and CDR2 YYNGEE.

This chain connects TRBV5-1 to TRBJ2-3; 7 positions agree with TRBD2. The J segment lost 2 bases and the V segment lost 0 bases, leaving 3 bases of the junction unmatched. The CDR3 extends over 15 amino acids. Germline V gives CDR1 SGHRS, CDR2 YFSETQ. CDR3 residues: CASSLGLAVTDTQYF. CDR3 DNA sequence: TGCGCCAGCAGCTTGGGGCTAGCGGTCACAGATACGCAGTATTTT.

The CDR3 reads CASSLGAGSSYEQYF. Here the CDR3 DNA reads TGTGCCAGCAGCTTAGGGGCAGGATCCTCCTACGAGCAGTACTTC. V and J are TRBV7-8 and TRBJ2-7; D uncertain. Trimming took off 1 base at V and 0 bases at J, with 10 bases between the two ends. The CDR3 spans 15 residues. The V gene's germline CDR1 is SGHVS and CDR2 FQNEAQ.

The chain employs TRBV5-8 and TRBJ1-2; TRBD1 aligns across 8 bases. Germline CDR1 SGHTS, CDR2 YDEGEE. V lost 4 bases to trimming and J lost 4 bases; unmatched junction nucleotides: 9. CDR3 size: 15 residues. CDR3 loop: CASSAMDRVGYGYTF. DNA of the CDR3: TGTGCCAGCAGCGCTATGGACAGGGTGGGCTATGGCTACACCTTC.

This chain joins TRBV11-2 and TRBJ1-1, with D hard to call. The CDR3 covers 14 residues. Trimming pared 0 bases from V and 1 base from J, leaving 6 bases between. The germline V gene has CDR1 SGHAT and CDR2 FQNNGV. This CDR3 reads CASSLDPPNTEAFF. CDR3 nucleotides: TGTGCCAGCAGCTTAGATCCTCCGAACACTGAAGCTTTCTTT.

This chain joins TRBV30 and TRBJ2-3; 7 bases fit TRBD1. This CDR3 spans 14 amino acids. Germline V lookup: CDR1 GTSNPN, CDR2 SVGIG (reference sequence). The ends lost 0 bases at V and 4 bases at J; junction bases unmatched: 4. This CDR3 is CAWSVRQGPDTQYF. CDR3 in DNA: TGTGCCTGGAGTGTTAGACAGGGACCAGATACGCAGTATTTT. Filled out from reference TRBV30 and TRBJ2-3, the complete variable domain reads SQTIHQWPATLVQPVGSPLSLECTVEGTSNPNLYWYRQAAGRGLQLLFYSVGIGQISSEVPQNLSASRPQDRQFILSSKKLLLSDSGFYLCAWSVRQGPDTQYFGPGTRLTVL.

The chain uses TRBV27 and TRBJ2-7; D possibly corresponds to TRBD2 (5 bases). The V end was cut by 6 bases, the J end by 3 bases, with 18 bases between. CDR1 MNHEY and CDR2 SMNVEV come from the germline V gene (reference sequence). The CDR3 consists of 15 residues. CDR3 DNA: TGTGCCAGCAGCTTAACGGGGAGCTCGGGCTACGAGCAGTACTTC. Residues: CASSLTGSSGYEQYF.

This chain links TRBV5-4 with TRBJ1-2, with TRBD1 matching over 11 bases. The V gene's germline CDR1 is SGHNT and CDR2 YYREEE (reference sequence). V shed 4 bases, J shed 1 base, and the junction held 6 bases outside the gene matches. This CDR3 region has 16 residues. The CDR3 is CASSRGQGGDNYGYTF. As DNA, the CDR3 is TGTGCCAGCAGCCGGGGACAGGGGGGTGATAACTATGGCTACACCTTC.

As DNA, the CDR3 is TGTGCCAGCAGTGTTGGGACAGGGGGAAATCAGCCCCAGCATTTT. Its translation is CASSVGTGGNQPQHF. The chain couples TRBV2 to TRBJ1-5, with 11 bases aligning to TRBD1. Germline trimming cut 4 bases from V and 4 bases from J; bases unmatched to any gene: 3. Looked up from germline, CDR1 is SNHLY and CDR2 is FYNNEI. The CDR3 runs 15 residues.

The rearrangement uses TRBV6-6 and TRBJ2-3; TRBD2 agrees at 14 bases. This CDR3 is 16 amino acids long. Germline assignment: CDR1 MNHNY and CDR2 SVGAGI (reference sequence). The J segment lost 5 bases and the V segment lost 3 bases, leaving 4 bases of the junction unmatched. CDR3 nucleotides: TGTGCCAGCAGTTATCCGGGACTAGCGGGAGTAGATACGCAGTATTTT. Its protein is CASSYPGLAGVDTQYF.

The chain joins TRBV4-3 to TRBJ2-3, with 7 bases fitting TRBD2. CDR1 and CDR2 from the germline V gene are LGHNA and YSLEER. Trimming took 4 bases from V and 3 from J; bases not matched to a gene: 10. The CDR3 runs to 16 residues. The chain's CDR3 is CASSPTAGMGTDTQYF. CDR3 bases: TGCGCCAGCAGCCCTACAGCGGGGATGGGGACAGATACGCAGTATTTT.